A selection of T cell receptor beta chains follows, all from one sample in a study of T cell changes during pregnancy in multiple sclerosis. Here immunoSEQ multiplex PCR was the method, and the copy in TCRdb shows in-frame clones only, minus some. The sample consists of roughly 80,000 clones, 92% of them appearing once. The source was peripheral blood, collected before pregnancy. The receptors stem from a female donor with multiple sclerosis, enrolled in a pregnancy study. Both conserved end residues are part of each CDR3. Fields, in order: V gene, CDR3 protein.

TRBV28 CASSFVGAPEQYF
TRBV28 CASSPPGTAGDEQYF
TRBV7-9 CASSSLSGTGAEKLFF
TRBV27 CASSFGGGVYEQYF
TRBV6-1 CASRETMTERYNEQFF
TRBV5-1 CASSLEGQGVAEAFF
TRBV9 CASSLAPGTGVQETQYF
TRBV19 CASSIDGTEAFF
TRBV10-3 CAISESTEGYYGYTF
TRBV5-4 CASSLETGQGEQYF
TRBV5-1 CASSLVLAGEEQFF
TRBV6-1 CASVRGLAGPYEQYF
TRBV6-5 CASSSGQGIGEQYF
TRBV2 CASSPFSAGSGNTIYF
TRBV10-3 CAISESVAGDEQYF
TRBV6-5 CASSYGLANEQFF
TRBV21-1 CASSNLGEGGQPQHF
TRBV5-1 CASSLVGAGANVLTF
TRBV21-1 CARERGRGDTEAFF
TRBV5-4 CASSPVAGRVGETQYF
TRBV7-3 CASSLMAGGGTGELFF
TRBV6-5 CASSYGGVGSADTQYF
TRBV21-1 CASSNKPVADTEAFF
TRBV5-1 CASSLSRQGGAFF
TRBV4-3 CASSHESGTGRNEQFF
TRBV20-1 CSALEYNEQFF
TRBV9 CASSVGEVGLPTDTQYF
TRBV5-1 CASSLARSVADNTGELFF
TRBV4-2 CASSQEAGFQETQYF
TRBV12-5 CASSRPGDRTYNEQFF
TRBV4-3 CASSLGDSGANVLTF
TRBV6-5 CASSELATNEKLFF